The clone carrying this T cell receptor (beta chain) showed up just a few times. The data are from a study of blood T cell repertoires in COVID-19. Study-wide background: Acute and convalescent COVID-19 samples came from the United States, Italy and Spain. Sources were T cells, B-cell-depleted T cells, or PBMCs; the material itself was cDNA or gDNA.

In germline, CDR1 is SGHTA, CDR2 FQGNSA. V lost 5 bases to trimming and J lost 1 base; unmatched junction nucleotides: 2. The CDR3 sequence is 14 residues long. Seattle patients were enrolled during active infection and followed longitudinally. In the original processing: Estimation of nucleated cell counts relied on the amplification of reference gene primers. Sequencing used immunoSEQ multiplex PCR; TCRdb keeps in-frame clones, though not all of them. V and J calls and clone size are copied from that table; D and trimming were computed from the DNA. Of some 260,000 clones listed, approximately 88% are singletons.

Sequenced sample: peripheral blood. The chain combines TRBV7-2 with TRBJ2-5; 9 nucleotides match TRBD1. This clonotype was sampled from a woman aged 25 to 45 with COVID-19, enrolled during active disease. Written as DNA, the CDR3 is TGTGCCAGCAGCCTGGACAGGGGCCAAGAGACCCAGTACTTC. Its translation is CASSLDRGQETQYF.